These T cell receptor beta chains were read from a single sample in a study of blood T cell repertoires in COVID-19. Some clones are missing from TCRdb's copy, which holds only in-frame ones; the method was immunoSEQ multiplex PCR. The sample includes approximately 150,000 clones, 85% to 90% of them seen just once. Material: peripheral blood. All receptors derive from a man aged 18-30 years with COVID-19, enrolled during active disease. CDR3s include the opening cysteine and the closing phenylalanine or tryptophan. Fields, in order: J gene, V gene, D gene, clone size, CDR3 DNA, CDR3 protein. The D gene is left open where the match is weak. Size tells how often a clone was seen (once, few, many) or the class of an expanded clone, and some rows leave it out.

>TRBJ2-7|TRBV2|TRBD1|NA
TGTGCCAGCCCGGGAAGGGGACAGGGGGGCGAGCAGTACTTC
CASPGRGQGGEQYF
>TRBJ2-1|TRBV19|TRBD2|NA
TGTGCCAGTAGTAGTCTGGCGGGAGTCAACTCCTACAATGAGCAGTTCTTC
CASSSLAGVNSYNEQFF
>TRBJ2-1|TRBV12-3/TRBV12-4|NA|NA
TGTGCCAGCAGTTTAGTCGGGGGTAATGAGCAGTTCTTC
CASSLVGGNEQFF
>TRBJ2-2|TRBV6-2/TRBV6-3|NA|NA
TGTGCCAGCAGTTACTCGATAGTAGCCGGGGAGCTGTTTTTT
CASSYSIVAGELFF
>TRBJ2-2|TRBV4-2|NA|NA
TGTGCCAGCAGCTTGGACTATCACGCCGGGGAGCTGTTTTTT
CASSLDYHAGELFF
>TRBJ1-5|TRBV28|NA|NA
TGTGCCAGCAACCAACAGGGAAGCAATCAGCCCCAGCATTTT
CASNQQGSNQPQHF
>TRBJ2-7|TRBV3-1/TRBV3-2|TRBD2|once
TGTGCCAGCAGCCAAGTAGTCGGGGGACTAGTTGGCCCCCTCTCCTACGAGCAGTACTTC
CASSQVVGGLVGPLSYEQYF
>TRBJ2-2|TRBV19|NA|NA
TGTGCCAGTAGTTCGTCACCCCGGGACACCGGGTTGAACACCGGGGAGCTGTTTTTT
CASSSSPRDTGLNTGELFF
>TRBJ2-7|TRBV10-3|TRBD1|NA
TGTGCCATCAGTGAGGGGACAGGGAGAGGGTACGAGCAGTACTTC
CAISEGTGRGYEQYF
>TRBJ2-4|TRBV3-1/TRBV3-2|TRBD1|once
TGTGCCAGCAGCCAAGCACAGGGGGAGCCCAAAAACATTCAGTACTTC
CASSQAQGEPKNIQYF
>TRBJ1-4|TRBV30|NA|once
TGTGCCTGGAGTGCCTTCCGGGGGGTTCGTGAAAAACTGCTTTTT
CAWSAFRGVREKLLF
>TRBJ1-3|TRBV30|NA|NA
TGTGCCTGGAGCCGGGGGGACGCTGGAAACACCATATATTTT
CAWSRGDAGNTIYF
>TRBJ2-5|TRBV7-2|NA|once
TGTGCCAGCAGCTCCTTGGGCGGGGACCAAGAGACCCAGTACTTC
CASSSLGGDQETQYF
>TRBJ2-7|TRBV10-2|TRBD1|NA
TGCGCCAGCACCCGACAGGGGGACTCCTACGAGCAGTACTTC
CASTRQGDSYEQYF
>TRBJ2-7|TRBV6-5|TRBD2|NA
TGTGCCAGCAGTCAAAGTGGGCGGGAGGGTTACGAGCAGTACTTC
CASSQSGREGYEQYF
>TRBJ2-5|TRBV13|NA|NA
TGTGCCAGCAGCTCCAGTGGGGGGGGCGCGTATGAGACCCAGTACTTC
CASSSSGGGAYETQYF
>TRBJ2-7|TRBV20-1|TRBD1|NA
TGCAGTGCTAGTTCCAGACAGGGCACCTACGAGCAGTACTTC
CSASSRQGTYEQYF
>TRBJ1-2|TRBV2|TRBD1|NA
TGTGCCAGCCCCGGACAGGGAGGCTACACCTTC
CASPGQGGYTF
>TRBJ2-7|TRBV28|NA|NA
TGTGCCAGCAGTGGGCAGCGGGTGTACCCGGGAGAGCAGTACTTC
CASSGQRVYPGEQYF
>TRBJ2-2|TRBV12-5|NA|NA
TGTGCTAGTGCCCTCGGCGGGGGCAGGGGTACCGGGGAGCTGTTTTTT
CASALGGGRGTGELFF
>TRBJ2-7|TRBV7-9|TRBD1|NA
TGTGCCAGCAGCTCTAGGGACAGTTCCTACGAGCAGTACTTC
CASSSRDSSYEQYF
>TRBJ1-5|TRBV2|NA|NA
TGTGCCAGCAGTCCAATGGTACAGCCAAATCAGCCCCAGCATTTT
CASSPMVQPNQPQHF
>TRBJ2-1|TRBV10-2|TRBD2|NA
TGCGCCAGCAGACACCGGGGGGGAAGGGATGAGCAGTTCTTC
CASRHRGGRDEQFF
>TRBJ2-1|TRBV27|TRBD2|NA
TGTGCCAGCAGTTTCCTCGGGACTAGCGGGAGTGAGTTCTTC
CASSFLGTSGSEFF
>TRBJ1-2|TRBV28|TRBD1|NA
TGTGCCAGCAGTTTATGGGGACAGCGGAATGCGGGCTACACCTTC
CASSLWGQRNAGYTF
>TRBJ2-3|TRBV28|TRBD2|NA
TGTGCCAGCAGACCCAACTTTCGGACTAGCGTTACAGATACGCAGTATTTT
CASRPNFRTSVTDTQYF
>TRBJ2-7|TRBV6-5|NA|once
TGTGCCAGCAGCCGGGTTTACGAGCAGTACTTC
CASSRVYEQYF
>TRBJ1-1|TRBV4-3|NA|NA
TGCGCCAGCAGCCAAGATTACGCCCCAGATGGCCCTGAAGCTTTCTTT
CASSQDYAPDGPEAFF
>TRBJ2-3|TRBV27|NA|NA
TGTGCCAGCAGTTTACAAGCCCCAGATACGCAGTATTTT
CASSLQAPDTQYF
>TRBJ2-1|TRBV30|TRBD2|NA
TGTGCCTGTCTAGCGGTAGAGGGAGATGAGCAGTTCTTC
CACLAVEGDEQFF
>TRBJ1-1|TRBV10-3|TRBD1|NA
TGTGCCATCAGAGAACCTCAGGGGGCCCGGGCTTTCTTT
CAIREPQGARAFF
>TRBJ2-1|TRBV30|NA|NA
TGTGCCTGGAGTGTTACCCGCGGCAATGAGCAGTTCTTC
CAWSVTRGNEQFF
>TRBJ2-1|TRBV28|NA|NA
TGTGCCAGCAGACTCCTAGCGTCCTACAATGAGCAGTTCTTC
CASRLLASYNEQFF
>TRBJ2-7|TRBV7-9|TRBD2|NA
TGTGCCAGCAGCTCGTTGACTAGCGGGACCCCTTGGGAGCAGTACTTC
CASSSLTSGTPWEQYF
>TRBJ1-6|TRBV5-1|NA|NA
TGCGCCAGCAGCTTGGAGCAGGGTGGCAATTCACCCCTCCACTTT
CASSLEQGGNSPLHF
>TRBJ2-7|TRBV3-1/TRBV3-2|TRBD2|NA
TGTGCCAGCAGCCAAGCGGGAGGGCCTGGGTACGAGCAGTACTTC
CASSQAGGPGYEQYF
>TRBJ2-5|TRBV6-5|NA|NA
TGTGCCAGCAGATTAGCGGAGCCAACCCAGTACTTC
CASRLAEPTQYF
>TRBJ1-1|TRBV5-6|NA|NA
TGTGCCAGCAGCTTGGAAGCGCGGGCAGTCCCTGAAGCTTTCTTT
CASSLEARAVPEAFF
>TRBJ2-7|TRBV5-1|NA|NA
TGCGCCAGCAGCTTGTTAACAGGCTCCTACGAGCAGTACTTC
CASSLLTGSYEQYF
>TRBJ1-6|TRBV2|NA|once
TGTGCCAGCAGGACAAGGTGGGATTCACCCCTCCACTTT
CASRTRWDSPLHF
>TRBJ2-1|TRBV7-9|TRBD1|few
TGTGCCAGCAGCTCCTGGGACAGCAACAATGAGCAGTTCTTC
CASSSWDSNNEQFF
>TRBJ1-1|TRBV4-3|NA|once
TGCGCCAGCAGCCTTGCCGGGGGGACTGAAGCTTTCTTT
CASSLAGGTEAFF
>TRBJ2-7|TRBV3-1/TRBV3-2|TRBD2|NA
TGTGCCAGCAGCCTCGCCGGGACTAGCGGGAAAATCTCCTACGAGCAGTACTTC
CASSLAGTSGKISYEQYF
>TRBJ2-1|TRBV9|NA|NA
TGTGCCAGCAGCGTAGGGGGGAGGCCCTACAATGAGCAGTTCTTC
CASSVGGRPYNEQFF
>TRBJ2-1|TRBV13|NA|NA
TGTGCCAGCAGCTCCAGGGGGGAATCCTACAATGAGCAGTTCTTC
CASSSRGESYNEQFF
>TRBJ2-7|TRBV21-1|NA|few
TGTGCCAGCAGCAAAGCGGGACAGACCTACGAGCAGTACTTC
CASSKAGQTYEQYF
>TRBJ2-3|TRBV7-9|TRBD2|NA
TGTGCCAGCATGGGCGGGAGGGTCACAGATACGCAGTATTTT
CASMGGRVTDTQYF
>TRBJ2-1|TRBV25-1|NA|few
TGTGCCAGCAGGAGGGGGAGTGAGCAGTTCTTC
CASRRGSEQFF
>TRBJ1-6|TRBV9|NA|NA
TGTGCCAGCAGCGTAGGCGGGGCAGTAAATTCACCCCTCCACTTT
CASSVGGAVNSPLHF
>TRBJ1-2|TRBV28|NA|NA
TGTGCCAGCAGTTTTGCAGGGGCGTTATCTGGCTACACCTTC
CASSFAGALSGYTF
>TRBJ2-3|TRBV5-4|NA|NA
TGTGCCAGCAGCTTGGATGGTGGGGCACGGGATACGCAGTATTTT
CASSLDGGARDTQYF
>TRBJ2-2|TRBV9|TRBD1|NA
TGTGCCAGCAGCGAGGGGGCAGTCGGGGTAACCGGGGAGCTGTTTTTT
CASSEGAVGVTGELFF
>TRBJ2-1|TRBV30|NA|few
TGTGCCTGGAGCCGGGGGACCCAGCAGTTCTTC
CAWSRGTQQFF
>TRBJ2-7|TRBV14|NA|NA
TGTGCCAGCAGCCATTGGGCCCGCGAGCAGTACTTC
CASSHWAREQYF
>TRBJ1-1|TRBV2|NA|NA
TGTGCCAGCAGTGAAGAGCAGGGATACACTGAAGCTTTCTTT
CASSEEQGYTEAFF
>TRBJ2-5|TRBV15|NA|NA
TGTGCCACCAGCTCCCTGGGGGCTCTCGGGTTGAAGACCCAGTACTTC
CATSSLGALGLKTQYF
>TRBJ2-1|TRBV5-1|TRBD2|NA
TGCGCCAGCAGCTCCGGACTAGCGGGGACCTACAATGAGCAGTTCTTC
CASSSGLAGTYNEQFF